This T cell receptor (beta chain) derives from a study of blood T cell repertoires in COVID-19. For the study at large: Researchers got acute and convalescent COVID-19 samples from the United States, Italy and Spain. PBMCs, B-cell-depleted T cells, or T cells provided the cDNA or gDNA that made up the material.

The length of the CDR3 is 16 residues. The V gene lost 3 bases and the J gene lost 4 bases, with 19 bases spanning the gap. Germline V gene data show CDR1 as MGHRA and CDR2 as YSYEKL. In this sample, this clone turned up once. The authors' processing: Estimation of nucleated cell counts was performed using reference gene primer amplification. Assay: immunoSEQ multiplex PCR; the TCRdb copy retains only in-frame clones and omits some. That table furnishes V, J and clone size, whereas the DNA furnished D and trimming. The repertoire has about 260,000 clones, 80% to 90% of them found once; the top ten carry more than 1.3%.

The chain is built from TRBV4-1 and TRBJ2-7; tentative D call: TRBD2 (5 bases). The source material was peripheral blood. This TCR came from a middle-aged woman who had recovered from COVID-19. For the CDR3, the DNA is TGCGCCAGCAGCCACATCGGAGAGGGCCTCGAGTACGAGCAGTACTTC. It is translated as CASSHIGEGLEYEQYF.